The rows below give T cell receptor beta chains drawn from one sample of a study of neoadjuvant anti-PD-1 for oral cavity cancer. Method: immunoSEQ multiplex PCR; TCRdb's copy keeps in-frame clones and lacks some. Of 35,000 to 50,000 clones listed, roughly 77% are singletons. The sequences come from PBMCs, collected after nivolumab (anti-PD-1) treatment. These receptors came from a person between 35 and 79 years old with oral cavity squamous cell carcinoma. Each CDR3 is given with its conserved first and last residue. The D gene is left open where the match is weak. Size is stated for part of the rows, as once, few or many counts, or as a class when the clone is expanded.

V: TRBV7-9
J: TRBJ1-2
size: -
D: -
DNA: TGTGCCAGCAGCCCCCAAGGAGGGGCGAATGGCTACACCTTC
CDR3: CASSPQGGANGYTF

V: TRBV28
J: TRBJ2-1
size: -
D: TRBD2
DNA: TGTGCCAGCAGTTCCGTGGCTAGCGGGAGGGCCGGTATTAATGAGCAGTTCTTC
CDR3: CASSSVASGRAGINEQFF

V: TRBV4-2
J: TRBJ1-2
size: -
D: -
DNA: TGTGCCAGCAGCCAAGAGGGGACGGCAAATCGGGGCTACACCTTC
CDR3: CASSQEGTANRGYTF

V: TRBV5-5
J: TRBJ1-2
size: -
D: -
DNA: TGTGCCAGCAGCTTGGTATCCGGCGGGGACTCCTCCTATGGCTACACCTTC
CDR3: CASSLVSGGDSSYGYTF

V: TRBV6-4
J: TRBJ1-5
size: -
D: -
DNA: TGTGCCAGCAGCCCCGAGGCAGGGGGCAATCAGCCCCAGCATTTT
CDR3: CASSPEAGGNQPQHF

V: TRBV29-1
J: TRBJ2-3
size: few
D: -
DNA: TGCAGCGTTGATGGCAGCACAGATACGCAGTATTTT
CDR3: CSVDGSTDTQYF

V: TRBV7-2
J: TRBJ1-1
size: -
D: -
DNA: TGTGCCAGCAGCTTTGGGTTCCTTTATGATGCTTTCTTT
CDR3: CASSFGFLYDAFF

V: TRBV2
J: TRBJ2-5
size: -
D: -
DNA: TGTGCCAGCAGCGCAGGGGCAGGGGAGGGGAGAACCCAGTACTTC
CDR3: CASSAGAGEGRTQYF

V: TRBV6-1
J: TRBJ2-6
size: -
D: -
DNA: TGTGCCAGCAGTGCGGTGGGCTCTGGGGCCAACGTCCTGACTTTC
CDR3: CASSAVGSGANVLTF

V: TRBV2
J: TRBJ1-2
size: -
D: TRBD1
DNA: TGTGCCAGCAGTGAAACGGACAGGCCTTACTATGGCTACACCTTC
CDR3: CASSETDRPYYGYTF

V: TRBV11-1
J: TRBJ2-3
size: -
D: -
DNA: TGTGCCAGCAGCTTAGGGGCAGATACGCAGTATTTT
CDR3: CASSLGADTQYF

V: TRBV7-6
J: TRBJ2-1
size: -
D: -
DNA: TGTGCCAGCAGCCCTAGCCGGGGAAATGAGCAGTTCTTC
CDR3: CASSPSRGNEQFF

V: TRBV5-1
J: TRBJ2-1
size: -
D: TRBD2
DNA: TGCGCCAGTTCAATTAGCGGGGGTGGCTACAATGAGCAGTTCTTC
CDR3: CASSISGGGYNEQFF

V: TRBV7-6
J: TRBJ2-3
size: -
D: -
DNA: TGTGCCAGCAGCTTAGGACTGAACACAGATACGCAGTATTTT
CDR3: CASSLGLNTDTQYF

V: TRBV28
J: TRBJ2-4
size: -
D: -
DNA: TGTGCCAGCAGGCTAGACAGGCAGAAAAACATTCAGTACTTC
CDR3: CASRLDRQKNIQYF

V: TRBV11-2
J: TRBJ1-1
size: -
D: TRBD1
DNA: TGTGCCAGCAGCTTAGTTGTGGGGACAGGGAATGAAGCTTTCTTT
CDR3: CASSLVVGTGNEAFF

V: TRBV6-5
J: TRBJ2-7
size: -
D: TRBD2
DNA: TGTGCCAGCAGTTACTCGGCTAGCGGGAGATCCTACGAGCAGTACTTC
CDR3: CASSYSASGRSYEQYF

V: TRBV11-2
J: TRBJ2-1
size: -
D: -
DNA: TGTGCCAGCAGCTTAGAAGCCAACCCCTACAATGAGCAGTTCTTC
CDR3: CASSLEANPYNEQFF

V: TRBV6-1
J: TRBJ2-1
size: few
D: -
DNA: TGTGCCAGCACCGGGACGGGGCTCAATGAGCAGTTCTTC
CDR3: CASTGTGLNEQFF

V: TRBV28
J: TRBJ1-1
size: few
D: -
DNA: TGTGCCAGCAGCCGAATTAGACAGGCTGGGAACACTGAAGCTTTCTTT
CDR3: CASSRIRQAGNTEAFF

V: TRBV28
J: TRBJ1-1
size: -
D: -
DNA: TGTGCCAGCAGGACAGGTGGCACTGAAGCTTTCTTT
CDR3: CASRTGGTEAFF

V: TRBV19
J: TRBJ2-7
size: -
D: -
DNA: TGTGCCAGTAGCCCTATCGGCCTGCGGGGCCTTCACGAGCAGTACTTC
CDR3: CASSPIGLRGLHEQYF